The T cell receptor beta chain described here comes from a study of T cell repertoires in cytomegalovirus infection. Study-wide background: Indications came from public TCR beta signatures; they pointed to CMV infection and to a matching HLA type. Study-wide results and limits: Adding up the frequency of public TCR beta families identified people who carried CMV plus the relevant HLA.

TCRdb used MiXCR to reprocess the reads, holding one entry per CDR3 protein. In the table there are 640,000 or so distinct CDR3 sequences, 33% of which are singletons. To note about this clonotype: The antigen is not known.

Germline V gives CDR1 SGHVS, CDR2 FNYEAQ. V gave up 1 base and J gave up 10 bases, with 5 bases separating them. The CDR3 is 12 amino acids. The input for sequencing was cultured PBMCs, taken from culture after CMV antigen stimulation. The chain couples TRBV7-6 to TRBJ1-6; D not certain. The receptor comes from a human donor in good health (CMV status not recorded). Some clones in this sample may be carry-over from other donors' samples. CDR3 amino acids: CASSLEQSPLHF. The DNA for the CDR3 is TGTGCCAGCAGCTTAGAACAGTCACCCCTCCACTTT.